This TCR beta chain was identified during a study of cytomegalovirus exposure and HLA in healthy donors. Primers: 60 Vbeta forward and 13 Jbeta reverse. Produced via immunoSEQ multiplex PCR; TCRdb's table is partial and in-frame only. The sample lists about 110,000 clones, around 77% occurring once. The CDR3 has 19 amino acids. Trimming cost V 3 bases and J 0 bases, with 21 bases left between them. Per germline, CDR1 KGHSH and CDR2 LQKENI. This clonotype was sampled from a human donor in good health. Sequenced input: PBMCs. V is TRBV18 and J is TRBJ2-4, with D perhaps TRBD2 (6 bases). CDR3 DNA: TGTGCCAGCTCACCTAATATAGGCTCAGCGGGTCCAGCCAAAAACATTCAGTACTTC. Its protein is CASSPNIGSAGPAKNIQYF.